This T cell receptor beta chain was sequenced for a study of regulatory T cells in long-lasting Graves disease. This clonotype has at least ten counts. Arm-PCR of CDR3 regions with iRepertoire HTBI primers generated TCR beta libraries. TCRdb processed the multiplex PCR reads anew with MiXCR; each CDR3 protein has one entry. The sample comprises over 200,000 distinct CDR3 sequences, around 19% of which are singletons, and around 15% rests with the top ten. Time point of the sample: newly diagnosed GD, antithyroid drugs for less than 3 months. Scientists built the TCR library using RNA that was extracted from PBMCs. These data are also associated with another study on T cells in Graves' hyperthyroidism and ophthalmopathy. From that paper: Among clonotypes expanded in thyroid above 0.001, most were also found in blood. By a 13 V-J model, ophthalmopathy was set apart from stable hyperthyroidism.

The source of this sequence is a woman aged 25-40 years with Graves disease. Material: peripheral blood mononuclear cells (PBMCs), obtained at new diagnosis, from a patient treated with antithyroid drugs.

The CDR3 coding sequence is TGTGCCAGCAGCCAGATGGGGACAGGGGTGGACACTGAAGCTTTCTTT. Protein product: CASSQMGTGVDTEAFF. The rearrangement links TRBV3-1 to TRBJ1-1; 10 positions match TRBD1. The CDR3 has 16 residues. V lost 3 bases, J lost 3 bases, and 7 bases stayed unmatched. CDR1 is LGHDT and CDR2 is YNNKEL in the germline V gene (reference sequence).